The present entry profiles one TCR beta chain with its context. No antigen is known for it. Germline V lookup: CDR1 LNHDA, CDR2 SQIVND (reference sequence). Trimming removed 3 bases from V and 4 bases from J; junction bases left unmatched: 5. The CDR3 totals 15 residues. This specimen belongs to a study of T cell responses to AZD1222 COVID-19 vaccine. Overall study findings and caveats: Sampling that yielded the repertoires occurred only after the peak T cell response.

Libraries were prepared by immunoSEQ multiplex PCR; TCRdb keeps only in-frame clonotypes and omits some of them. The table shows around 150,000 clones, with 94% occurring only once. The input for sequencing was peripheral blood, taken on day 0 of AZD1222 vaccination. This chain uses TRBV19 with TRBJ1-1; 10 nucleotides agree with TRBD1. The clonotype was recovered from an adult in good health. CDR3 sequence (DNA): TGTGCCAGTAGTATTGGGACAGGGGTCGTCACTGAAGCTTTCTTT. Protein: CASSIGTGVVTEAFF. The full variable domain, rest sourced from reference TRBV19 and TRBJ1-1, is DGGITQSPKYLFRKEGQNVTLSCEQNLNHDAMYWYRQDPGQGLRLIYYSQIVNDFQKGDIAEGYSVSREKKESFPLTVTSAQKNPTAFYLCASSIGTGVVTEAFFGQGTRLTVV.